Each of the 12 T cell receptor beta chains below was sequenced from the same sample in a study of blood T cell repertoires in COVID-19. This table comes from immunoSEQ multiplex PCR, and its TCRdb copy is limited to in-frame clones, with some not included. The sample comprises some 160,000 clones, 70% to 90% of which are singletons, and about 2.6% rests with the top ten. Sequencing used peripheral blood. The receptors stem from a man aged 55 to 69 with acute or convalescent COVID-19.

The V call is TRBV5-4, the J call TRBJ1-2, with D possibly TRBD1 on 6 matching bases. The germline gives CDR1 SGHNT, CDR2 YYREEE (reference sequence). The CDR3 has 14 residues. V lost 2 bases and J lost 2, with 10 bases in between. The CDR3 DNA reads TGTGCCAGCAGCTTACAGGGAGTCAACTATGGCTACACCTTC. This translates into CASSLQGVNYGYTF.

Only one count was recorded for this clone. This sequence joins TRBV19 and TRBJ1-4, with TRBD1 matching over 8 bases. Per the germline V gene, CDR1 is LNHDA and CDR2 is SQIVND (reference sequence). The CDR3 covers 15 residues. With V trimmed by 3 bases and J by 3 bases, 3 bases remained unmatched. The CDR3 region has the DNA TGTGCCAGTAGTATTAGGACAGGGCCTAATGAAAAACTGTTTTTT. This codes for CASSIRTGPNEKLFF.

This clone was detected once. This chain joins TRBV6-5 and TRBJ1-5; the D gene is possibly TRBD1 (5 bases). This CDR3 is built from 14 residues. Germline CDR1 and CDR2: MNHEY and SVGAGI. V was cut by 2 bases and J by 4 bases, with 9 bases left in between. The CDR3 sequence: CASSYAGTNQPQHF. CDR3 sequence (DNA): TGTGCCAGCAGTTACGCAGGGACTAATCAGCCCCAGCATTTT.

The genes are TRBV7-2 and TRBJ1-1, with TRBD1 identical over 9 bases. V gave up 4 bases and J gave up 0 bases; unmatched junction bases: 3. The CDR3 extends over 15 amino acids. The germline V gene has CDR1 SGHTA and CDR2 FQGNSA. CDR3 DNA: TGTGCCAGCAGCTCGGGGACAGGGTTGAACACTGAAGCTTTCTTT. This sequence encodes CASSSGTGLNTEAFF.

The gene calls are TRBV5-6 and TRBJ1-5; TRBD1 aligns across 8 bases. There are 15 residues in the CDR3. Germline lookup yields CDR1 SGHDT and CDR2 YYEEEE. V lost 4 bases, J lost 9 bases, and 12 bases stayed unmatched. The CDR3 reads CASSIGQGETWPQHF. CDR3 in DNA: TGTGCCAGCAGCATTGGACAGGGAGAGACTTGGCCCCAGCATTTT.

The rearrangement joins TRBV4-1 to TRBJ1-5; possible D gene TRBD1, 5 bases. The CDR3 loop spans 16 amino acids. Trimming stripped 6 bases from V and 0 bases from J, with 15 bases between. The germline V gene has CDR1 MGHRA and CDR2 YSYEKL. DNA for the CDR3: TGCGCCAGCAGTCTGAAGACAGAGCTTAGCAATCAGCCCCAGCATTTT. Amino acid sequence: CASSLKTELSNQPQHF.

This rearrangement joins TRBV30 to TRBJ1-1; a possible D gene is TRBD1 (5 bases). Per germline, CDR1 GTSNPN and CDR2 SVGIG (reference sequence). This CDR3 comprises 16 residues. Trimming took off 8 bases at V and 4 bases at J, with 26 bases between the two ends. CDR3 sequence: CARALKGTPGGTEAFF. Written as DNA, the CDR3 is TGTGCCCGGGCCCTGAAGGGCACCCCGGGGGGCACTGAAGCTTTCTTT. The full variable domain, rest sourced from reference TRBV30 and TRBJ1-1, is SQTIHQWPATLVQPVGSPLSLECTVEGTSNPNLYWYRQAAGRGLQLLFYSVGIGQISSEVPQNLSASRPQDRQFILSSKKLLLSDSGFYLCARALKGTPGGTEAFFGQGTRLTVV.

J is TRBJ2-3 and V is TRBV7-9; D is ambiguous. Trimming removed 5 bases at V and 0 bases at J, with 12 bases between. The CDR3 is made up of 15 amino acids. Germline assignment: CDR1 SEHNR and CDR2 FQNEAQ (reference sequence). The CDR3 here is CASSITQISTDTQYF. The DNA for the CDR3 is TGTGCCAGCAGCATTACACAAATAAGCACAGATACGCAGTATTTT.

This chain connects TRBV19 to TRBJ1-4; unclear D gene. Trimming left V 3 bases short and J 5 bases short, with 13 bases between. The CDR3 has 15 amino acids. Germline V lookup: CDR1 LNHDA, CDR2 SQIVND (reference sequence). CDR3 nucleotide sequence: TGTGCCAGTAGTATGTACCGGGGTGTAAATGAAAAACTGTTTTTT. This gives the protein CASSMYRGVNEKLFF.

The chain has TRBV7-2 and TRBJ2-1; 7 bases are a match to TRBD1. The germline gives CDR1 SGHTA, CDR2 FQGNSA. V was clipped by 6 bases and J by 2 bases; unmatched bases: 7. The CDR3 consists of 15 residues. This CDR3 reads CASRSDRAAYNEQFF. The CDR3 DNA reads as TGTGCCAGCAGGAGCGACAGGGCCGCCTACAATGAGCAGTTCTTC. Full variable domain (remainder filled in from reference TRBV7-2 and TRBJ2-1): GAGVSQSPSNKVTEKGKDVELRCDPISGHTALYWYRQSLGQGLEFLIYFQGNSAPDKSGLPSDRFSAERTGGSVSTLTIQRTQQEDSAVYLCASRSDRAAYNEQFFGPGTRLTVL.

This clone appeared a single time. The J gene is TRBJ1-6, the V gene TRBV2, with D perhaps matching TRBD1 (5 bases). The V gene's germline CDR1 is SNHLY and CDR2 FYNNEI. The CDR3 has 13 amino acids. V was cut by 7 bases and J by 7 bases, with 11 bases left in between. The CDR3 here is CASKAGGNSPLHF. CDR3 DNA sequence: TGTGCCAGCAAAGCGGGGGGGAATTCACCCCTCCACTTT.

This clone was seen only once. The chain links TRBV5-6 to TRBJ1-4; no firm D call. The CDR3 is 14 residues long. Trimming pared 0 bases from V and 11 bases from J, leaving 14 bases between. In germline, CDR1 is SGHDT, CDR2 YYEEEE. CDR3 coding DNA: TGTGCCAGCAGCTTGGTACGGGGAGGAAGGAAACTGTTTTTT. Its protein is CASSLVRGGRKLFF. Variable domain in full (rest from reference TRBV5-6 and TRBJ1-4): DAGVTQSPTHLIKTRGQQVTLRCSPKSGHDTVSWYQQALGQGPQFIFQYYEEEERQRGNFPDRFSGHQFPNYSSELNVNALLLGDSALYLCASSLVRGGRKLFFGSGTQLSVL.